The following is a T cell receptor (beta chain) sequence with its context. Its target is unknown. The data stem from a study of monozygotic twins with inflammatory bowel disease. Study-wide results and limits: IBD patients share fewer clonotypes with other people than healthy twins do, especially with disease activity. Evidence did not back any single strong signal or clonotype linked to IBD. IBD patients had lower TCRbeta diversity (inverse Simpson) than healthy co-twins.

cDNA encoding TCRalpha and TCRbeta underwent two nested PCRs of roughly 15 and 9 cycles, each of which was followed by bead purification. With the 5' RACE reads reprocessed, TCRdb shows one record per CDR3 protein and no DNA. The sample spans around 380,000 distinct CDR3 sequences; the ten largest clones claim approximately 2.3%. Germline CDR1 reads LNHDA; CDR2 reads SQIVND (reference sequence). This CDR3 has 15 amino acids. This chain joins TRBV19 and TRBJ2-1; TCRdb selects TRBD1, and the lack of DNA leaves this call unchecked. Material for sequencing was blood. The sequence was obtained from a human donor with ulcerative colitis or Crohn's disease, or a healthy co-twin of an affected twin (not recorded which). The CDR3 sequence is CASSIIGQIYNEQFF.